The rows below give T cell receptor beta chains drawn from one sample of a study of blood T cell repertoires in COVID-19. Profiled with immunoSEQ multiplex PCR; TCRdb holds only in-frame clones, not every one. The table shows 250,000 or so clones, with roughly nine tenths occurring only once. The sample comprised PBMCs or T cells enriched from blood (not recorded which). Every receptor here comes from a man younger than 45 who had recovered from COVID-19. The CDR3 runs from the conserved cysteine through the conserved F or W. The order of the fields is clone size, D gene, CDR3 length, J gene, V gene, CDR3 DNA, CDR3 protein. The D gene is left open where the match is weak. Where a row states a size, it is once, few, many or the class of an expanded clone; other rows omit it.

size: -; D: TRBD2; length: 11; J: TRBJ2-7; V: TRBV20-1; DNA: TGCAGTGCTAGCGGGAGGTCCGAGCAGTACTTC; CDR3: CSASGRSEQYF
size: -; D: -; length: 16; J: TRBJ2-2; V: TRBV9; DNA: TGTGCCAGCAGCGGACTCGTGGAGGGGAACACCGGGGAGCTGTTTTTT; CDR3: CASSGLVEGNTGELFF
size: once; D: TRBD1; length: 13; J: TRBJ1-2; V: TRBV5-1; DNA: TGCGCCAGCAGCGCAGGGGGCTCAGGGGGCTACACCTTC; CDR3: CASSAGGSGGYTF
size: -; D: TRBD1; length: 15; J: TRBJ1-5; V: TRBV19; DNA: TGTGCCAGTCAACTCAGGGGGGAAGGCAATCAGCCCCAGCATTTT; CDR3: CASQLRGEGNQPQHF
size: -; D: -; length: 13; J: TRBJ1-1; V: TRBV11-3; DNA: TGTGCCAGCAGCTTGGGCGTCGACACTGAAGCTTTCTTT; CDR3: CASSLGVDTEAFF
size: -; D: -; length: 13; J: TRBJ2-7; V: TRBV30; DNA: TGTGCCTGGAGTGTACAGGCAGGGTTGGAGCAGTACTTC; CDR3: CAWSVQAGLEQYF
size: -; D: TRBD1; length: 16; J: TRBJ2-2; V: TRBV27; DNA: TGTGCCAGCAGTCCTTCCCCTGACAGGGCCACCGGGGAGCTGTTTTTT; CDR3: CASSPSPDRATGELFF
size: -; D: -; length: 15; J: TRBJ1-1; V: TRBV6-1; DNA: TGTGCCAGCAGTGAAGGGTGGAGGCTGAACACTGAAGCTTTCTTT; CDR3: CASSEGWRLNTEAFF
size: -; D: -; length: 14; J: TRBJ1-1; V: TRBV30; DNA: TGTGCCTGGAGTGTTCCGGGGAGAAACACTGAAGCTTTCTTT; CDR3: CAWSVPGRNTEAFF
size: -; D: TRBD1; length: 15; J: TRBJ1-6; V: TRBV3-1/TRBV3-2; DNA: TGTGCCAGCAGCCTTTGGACAGGGGATAATTCACCCCTCCACTTT; CDR3: CASSLWTGDNSPLHF
size: -; D: TRBD1; length: 13; J: TRBJ2-7; V: TRBV11-3; DNA: TGTGCCAGCAGGGGACAGGGCGGGATCTGGCAGTACTTC; CDR3: CASRGQGGIWQYF
size: -; D: -; length: 14; J: TRBJ2-3; V: TRBV4-3; DNA: TGCGCCAGCAGCCGCTCAGGCCCCACAGATACGCAGTATTTT; CDR3: CASSRSGPTDTQYF
size: -; D: -; length: 12; J: TRBJ1-3; V: TRBV30; DNA: TGTGCCTGGACAGTCTCTGGAAACACCATATATTTT; CDR3: CAWTVSGNTIYF
size: -; D: -; length: 16; J: TRBJ1-6; V: TRBV21-1; DNA: TGTGCCAGCAGCTCGCTTAGACAGGCGGGTGATTCACCCCTCCACTTT; CDR3: CASSSLRQAGDSPLHF
size: -; D: TRBD1; length: 14; J: TRBJ1-2; V: TRBV28; DNA: TGTGCCAGCAGTCAAGGGGGCTCCACTGGAGGCTACACCTTC; CDR3: CASSQGGSTGGYTF
size: -; D: TRBD2; length: 15; J: TRBJ2-2; V: TRBV4-3; DNA: TGCGCCAGCAGCCTTTCCCTGGGGGGGACCGGGGAGCTGTTTTTT; CDR3: CASSLSLGGTGELFF
size: -; D: -; length: 12; J: TRBJ2-3; V: TRBV5-8; DNA: TGTGCCAGCAGCGTTACAACCGATACGCAGTATTTT; CDR3: CASSVTTDTQYF
size: -; D: TRBD1; length: 15; J: TRBJ1-2; V: TRBV6-5; DNA: TGTGCCAGCAGTTCAGAGGGGGCGGATATCAGAGGCTACACCTTC; CDR3: CASSSEGADIRGYTF
size: once; D: -; length: 13; J: TRBJ2-7; V: TRBV7-9; DNA: TGTGCCAGCAGCTTAGGGAGTACCTACGAGCAGTACTTC; CDR3: CASSLGSTYEQYF
size: -; D: -; length: 14; J: TRBJ2-7; V: TRBV28; DNA: TGTGCCAGCAGTTTATTGAGGGAGCTATACGAGCAGTACTTC; CDR3: CASSLLRELYEQYF
size: -; D: TRBD1; length: 18; J: TRBJ1-4; V: TRBV5-1; DNA: TGCGCCAGCAGCAGGAGGTCACAGGGGGCAACAACCAACGAAAAACTGTTTTTT; CDR3: CASSRRSQGATTNEKLFF
size: -; D: -; length: 14; J: TRBJ1-1; V: TRBV7-2; DNA: TGTGCCAGCAGCCCTCGCTCTGGGCCAACTGAAGCTTTCTTT; CDR3: CASSPRSGPTEAFF
size: few; D: TRBD1; length: 13; J: TRBJ1-2; V: TRBV7-9; DNA: TGTGCCGGACAGGGTAGGAGGGGGTATGGCTACACCTTC; CDR3: CAGQGRRGYGYTF
size: -; D: -; length: 15; J: TRBJ2-1; V: TRBV7-2; DNA: TGTGCCAGCAGCCATGAGCGGAGCTCCTACAATGAGCAGTTCTTC; CDR3: CASSHERSSYNEQFF